The entry below gives a single T cell receptor (beta chain) sequence along with its context. Its antigen remains unknown. This record belongs to a study of cytomegalovirus exposure and HLA in healthy donors. Study-wide findings and caveats: Cytomegalovirus status, reportedly, was diagnosed with high specificity and sensitivity by the classifier.

PCR employed 60 Vbeta and 13 Jbeta primers. Profiled with immunoSEQ multiplex PCR; TCRdb holds only in-frame clones, not every one. The sample includes more than 100,000 clones, roughly 74% of them seen just once. Likely unrecorded immune exposures existed in these nominally healthy donors. CDR3 size: 15 residues. CDR1 is MNHNS and CDR2 is SASEGT in the germline V gene. Trimming removed 3 bases at V and 4 bases at J, with 10 bases between. The chain is built from TRBV6-1 and TRBJ1-6; D gene unclear. This clonotype originated in a woman in her fifties or sixties in good health and CMV-seropositive. The sequenced sample consisted of PBMCs. DNA for the CDR3: TGTGCCAGCAGTGAGGGCACTCCTTATAATTCACCCCTCCACTTT. Protein sequence: CASSEGTPYNSPLHF.